This entry lists 10 T cell receptor beta chains sequenced from one sample in a study of beta chain features in type 1 diabetes. Of the isolated RNA, all was reverse transcribed, and so the sequenced material was expressed TCRB transcripts. Libraries were prepared by immunoSEQ multiplex PCR; TCRdb keeps only in-frame clonotypes and omits some of them. The repertoire has hundreds of thousands of clones, roughly 12% of them found once; the top ten carry 0.015% to 0.02%. The sequencing input was naive CD4+ T cells from blood. The receptors were gathered from a young man in good health.

The chain joins TRBV4-1 to TRBJ1-2, with TRBD1 identical over 10 bases. Germline trimming cut 3 bases from V and 6 bases from J; bases unmatched to any gene: 13. The CDR3 is made up of 17 amino acids. Germline loops: CDR1 MGHRA, CDR2 YSYEKL. The chain's CDR3 is CASSQLPGTGVNHGYTF. The CDR3 DNA follows: TGCGCCAGCAGCCAGCTCCCCGGGACAGGGGTAAACCATGGCTACACCTTC.

This clone was detected a few times. This sequence joins TRBV4-3 and TRBJ2-2; 9 nucleotides agree with TRBD2. Germline V CDR1 and CDR2: LGHNA, YSLEER. The CDR3 has 15 amino acids. V lost 4 bases and J lost 9; bases outside the gene matches: 9. For the CDR3, the DNA is TGCGCCAGCAGCCTCCTGGGACTAGCCCCCCGGGAGCTGTTTTTT. It translates to CASSLLGLAPRELFF.

This clone turned up a few times. This CDR3 is also generated by other DNA sequences in the sample. The chain joins TRBV9 to TRBJ2-3; 10 nucleotides agree with TRBD2. CDR1 SGDLS and CDR2 YYNGEE come from the germline V gene. The trim removed 7 bases at V and 1 base at J, leaving 3 bases unmatched. This CDR3 has 14 amino acids. CDR3 nucleotides: TGTGCCAGCTCCGGGACTAGCGGCACAGATACGCAGTATTTT. Its protein product is CASSGTSGTDTQYF.

V gene TRBV29-1 combines with J gene TRBJ1-5; 7 bases match TRBD1. CDR3 length: 14 residues. V was clipped by 4 bases and J by 6 bases; unmatched bases: 9. Per the germline V gene, CDR1 is SQVTM and CDR2 is ANQGSEA. This CDR3 is CSVVLGGAVQPQHF. In nucleotides, the CDR3 is TGCAGCGTTGTGTTAGGGGGCGCGGTTCAGCCCCAGCATTTT.

This chain joins TRBV10-3 and TRBJ2-1; TRBD2 matches at 7 bases. The length of the CDR3 is 14 residues. The junction had 9 bases not matched to a gene; V was cut back by 3 bases and J by 10 bases. Germline-derived CDR1 and CDR2 are ENHRY and SYGVKD. The CDR3 is CAISDLAGAGEQFF. CDR3 bases: TGTGCCATCAGTGATTTGGCGGGAGCCGGCGAGCAGTTCTTC.

This chain connects TRBV4-3 to TRBJ2-3; TRBD2 matches at 7 bases. The ends lost 1 base at V and 2 bases at J; junction bases unmatched: 3. CDR1 is LGHNA, CDR2 YSLEER, per germline. This CDR3 has 15 residues. DNA for the CDR3: TGCGCCAGCAGCCAAGGTAGCGGGTACACAGATACGCAGTATTTT. Its protein is CASSQGSGYTDTQYF.

The chain carries TRBV28 and TRBJ2-7, with a tentative D call TRBD2 (5 bases). V was shortened by 5 bases and J by 2 bases, with 13 bases between the two germline ends. Per germline, CDR1 MDHEN and CDR2 SYDVKM. The CDR3 consists of 14 residues. The CDR3: CASSPYGVTYEQYF. The DNA of the CDR3 is TGTGCCAGCAGTCCGTACGGGGTAACCTACGAGCAGTACTTC.

This chain connects TRBV6-1 to TRBJ1-2, with 12 bases aligning to TRBD1. After removal of 2 bases from V and 5 bases from J, the junction contained 12 bases not matched to a gene. Germline loops: CDR1 MNHNS, CDR2 SASEGT. The CDR3 contains 18 residues. The CDR3 is CASSEFKGGQGAGYGYTF. The CDR3 nucleotides read TGTGCCAGCAGTGAATTCAAAGGGGGACAGGGGGCTGGTTATGGCTACACCTTC.

The rearrangement joins TRBV7-8 to TRBJ2-1, with D possibly TRBD1 on 6 matching bases. Per germline, CDR1 SGHVS and CDR2 FQNEAQ. The CDR3 loop spans 15 amino acids. V was clipped by 6 bases and J by 3 bases, with 15 bases between them. CDR3 DNA sequence: TGTGCCAGCAGTTCAGGGACAACCTACTACAATGAGCAGTTCTTC. Its protein product is CASSSGTTYYNEQFF.

The chain is built from TRBV29-1 and TRBJ2-7; D unclear. This CDR3 comprises 12 residues. Germline V gene data show CDR1 as SQVTM and CDR2 as ANQGSEA. Between the trimmed V and J ends, which lost 5 bases and 5 bases, there was a span of 13 bases. DNA of the CDR3: TGCAGCGTTTCCAGGAAGGCGAACGAGCAGTACTTC. Translating gives CSVSRKANEQYF.